The T cell receptor beta chain described here comes from a study of blood T cells in healthy people across ages. Study-level results: Estimates based on one million T cells were treated as lower bounds. A strong correlation was found between TCR beta diversity and the percentage of naive T cells. The fall in TCR beta diversity per million T cells was roughly linear with age.

With respect to this clonotype: The antigen remains unidentified.

Primers used in a second PCR of about 6 to 11 cycles were a sample-barcoded 5' primer and a J-beta primer mix. TCRdb used MiXCR to reprocess the 5' RACE reads, holding one entry per CDR3 protein. The table lists fewer than 2,000,000 distinct CDR3 sequences, roughly 43% of them singletons. The source of this sequence is a human donor in good health. Sequenced input: blood.

CDR3 region: CASSLALSSSDTQYF. The DNA for the CDR3 is TGTGCCAGCAGCTTAGCGCTCTCTAGTTCAGATACGCAGTATTTT. The chain links TRBV7-2 to TRBJ2-3, with D unclear. V lost 0 bases and J lost 4, with 11 bases in between. This CDR3 comprises 15 residues. CDR1 is SGHTA and CDR2 is FQGNSA in the germline V gene.